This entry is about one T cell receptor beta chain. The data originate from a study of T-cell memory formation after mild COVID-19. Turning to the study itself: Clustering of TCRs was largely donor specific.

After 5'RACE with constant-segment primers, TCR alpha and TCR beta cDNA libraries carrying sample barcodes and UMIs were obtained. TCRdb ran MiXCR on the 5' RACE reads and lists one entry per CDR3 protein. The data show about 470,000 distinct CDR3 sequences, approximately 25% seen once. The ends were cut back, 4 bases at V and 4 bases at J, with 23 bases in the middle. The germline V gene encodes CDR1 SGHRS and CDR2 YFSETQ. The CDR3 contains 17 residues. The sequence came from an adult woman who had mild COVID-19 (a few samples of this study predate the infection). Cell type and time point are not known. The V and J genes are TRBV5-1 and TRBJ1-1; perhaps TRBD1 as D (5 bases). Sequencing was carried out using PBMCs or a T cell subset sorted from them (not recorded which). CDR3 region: CASSTGRASGLITEAFF. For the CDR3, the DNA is TGCGCCAGCAGCACCGGGAGGGCCTCAGGGCTGATCACTGAAGCTTTCTTT.